The 29 T cell receptor beta chains below all came from one sample that was sequenced in a study of cytomegalovirus exposure and HLA in healthy donors. PCR involved 60 Vbeta and 13 Jbeta primers. Assay: immunoSEQ multiplex PCR; the TCRdb copy retains only in-frame clones and omits some. The data hold 80,000 to 95,000 clones, with roughly 86% observed a single time. The sample was PBMCs. All receptors come from a man aged 25-45 years in good health and CMV-seropositive.

V is TRBV9 and J is TRBJ2-2, with a tentative D call TRBD1 (5 bases). CDR1 is SGDLS, CDR2 YYNGEE, per germline. Trimming cost V 1 base and J 0 bases, with 7 bases left between them. This CDR3 region has 15 residues. The CDR3 sequence: CASSVSTANTGELFF. The CDR3 DNA reads TGTGCCAGCAGCGTATCGACAGCGAACACCGGGGAGCTGTTTTTT.

This clone was recorded once. V usage is TRBV4-1 and J usage is TRBJ2-5; TRBD2 matches at 9 bases. CDR1 and CDR2 from the germline V gene are MGHRA and YSYEKL. V gave up 1 base and J gave up 5 bases; unmatched junction bases: 11. The CDR3 loop spans 17 amino acids. This CDR3 reads CASSQATSGPEGETQYF. The CDR3 DNA sequence: TGCGCCAGCAGCCAAGCAACTAGCGGGCCCGAGGGGGAGACCCAGTACTTC.

The V and J genes are TRBV6-5 and TRBJ1-6; D remains ambiguous. The germline gives CDR1 MNHEY, CDR2 SVGAGI. This CDR3 region has 14 residues. With 0 bases removed from V and 15 bases from J, the gap between germline ends came to 15 bases. CDR3 coding DNA: TGTGCCAGCAGTTACTCAAACCGGGGTCGGCACCTCCACTTT. Translated, it gives CASSYSNRGRHLHF.

The chain is built from TRBV19 and TRBJ1-2; unclear D gene. Looked up from germline, CDR1 is LNHDA and CDR2 is SQIVND (reference sequence). V dropped 6 bases and J dropped 4 bases, with 9 bases sitting between them. This CDR3 is 12 amino acids long. The CDR3 here is CASSQTPYGYTF. The CDR3 region has the DNA TGTGCCAGTAGCCAGACACCCTATGGCTACACCTTC.

This chain links TRBV27 with TRBJ1-1; D remains ambiguous. The germline V gene encodes CDR1 MNHEY and CDR2 SMNVEV (reference sequence). Between the trimmed V and J ends, which lost 4 bases and 4 bases, there was a span of 10 bases. The CDR3 loop spans 13 amino acids. The CDR3 coding sequence is TGTGCCAGCAGTTCCCGGCGGAGCACTGAAGCTTTCTTT. Amino acid sequence: CASSSRRSTEAFF.

CDR3 bases: TGTGCCAGCAGTTACTCTAGCGGGAGAAGGTACGAGCAGTACTTC. It encodes CASSYSSGRRYEQYF. The chain recombines TRBV6-5 with TRBJ2-7, with 9 nucleotides matching TRBD2. The V segment lost 0 bases and the J segment 4 bases; nucleotides outside the gene matches: 4. Germline V gene sequence: CDR1 MNHEY, CDR2 SVGAGI. CDR3 length: 15 residues.

The chain uses TRBV4-2 and TRBJ1-4; 9 bases are a match to TRBD1. This CDR3 spans 16 amino acids. V lost 6 bases to trimming and J lost 2 bases; unmatched junction nucleotides: 7. In germline, CDR1 is LGHNA, CDR2 YNFKEQ. CDR3 amino acids: CASRRTGDRTNEKLFF. The CDR3 DNA is TGTGCCAGCAGGCGGACAGGGGACCGGACTAATGAAAAACTGTTTTTT.

The chain joins TRBV27 to TRBJ1-1; 8 bases line up with TRBD1. The CDR3 runs to 17 residues. Germline V gives CDR1 MNHEY, CDR2 SMNVEV (reference sequence). V trimming: 0 bases; J trimming: 3 bases; junction bases outside the gene matches: 9. CDR3 sequence (DNA): TGTGCCAGCAGTTTATCGAATCTTCCAGGGGGCTACACTGAAGCTTTCTTT. This translates into CASSLSNLPGGYTEAFF.

This clone was seen once. CDR3 in DNA: TGTGCCAGCAGCGTAGACGGGAGGGCAGGGGAGACCCAGTACTTC. Its protein product is CASSVDGRAGETQYF. The rearrangement links TRBV9 to TRBJ2-5; 8 nucleotides align to TRBD2. The junction had 6 bases not matched to a gene; V was cut back by 0 bases and J by 5 bases. Germline lookup yields CDR1 SGDLS and CDR2 YYNGEE. The CDR3 contains 15 residues.

The chain carries TRBV2 and TRBJ2-1, with D perhaps matching TRBD1 (5 bases). Germline loops: CDR1 SNHLY, CDR2 FYNNEI. V lost 6 bases to trimming and J lost 6 bases, with 18 bases between them. The CDR3 contains 15 residues. The CDR3 DNA follows: TGTGCCAGCAGCGTCGGACAACTAATGGGCAATGAGCAGTTCTTC. Translating gives CASSVGQLMGNEQFF. The full variable domain, with the rest looked up from reference TRBV2 and TRBJ2-1, is EPEVTQTPSHQVTQMGQEVILRCVPISNHLYFYWYRQILGQKVEFLVSFYNNEISEKSEIFDDQFSVERPDGSNFTLKIRSTKLEDSAMYFCASSVGQLMGNEQFFGPGTRLTVL.

This clone has more than one count but fewer than ten. The CDR3 here is CASSAGTSGRAKDTQYF. The CDR3 coding sequence is TGTGCCAGCAGTGCTGGGACTAGCGGGAGGGCCAAAGATACGCAGTATTTT. The V call is TRBV2, the J call TRBJ2-3, with 16 bases fitting TRBD2. The CDR3 is 17 residues long. Germline V gene lookup returns CDR1 SNHLY and CDR2 FYNNEI. Trimming took 4 bases from V and 5 from J; bases not matched to a gene: 6.

CDR3 amino acids: CASSRRQGEETQYF. DNA of the CDR3: TGCGCCAGCAGCCGTCGACAGGGAGAAGAGACCCAGTACTTC. The genes are TRBV4-1 and TRBJ2-5; 7 bases fit TRBD1. The CDR3 spans 14 residues. The V segment lost 4 bases and the J segment 3 bases; nucleotides outside the gene matches: 5. The germline V gene encodes CDR1 MGHRA and CDR2 YSYEKL.

V and J are TRBV28 and TRBJ2-1; 13 nucleotides align to TRBD2. Germline V gene data show CDR1 as MDHEN and CDR2 as SYDVKM. This CDR3 spans 18 amino acids. Germline trimming cut 6 bases from V and 7 bases from J; bases unmatched to any gene: 15. The CDR3 is CASSYLLAGGPGRNEQFF. The CDR3, as DNA: TGTGCCAGCAGCTACCTACTAGCGGGAGGGCCAGGAAGGAATGAGCAGTTCTTC.

V is TRBV2 and J is TRBJ2-7, with D perhaps matching TRBD2 (6 bases). Germline V CDR1 and CDR2: SNHLY, FYNNEI. This CDR3 has 16 amino acids. Trimming pared 5 bases from V and 0 bases from J, leaving 17 bases between. CDR3 sequence reads: CASSSIGAGLSYEQYF. CDR3 in DNA: TGTGCCAGCAGTTCGATAGGAGCGGGCCTCTCCTACGAGCAGTACTTC.

V is TRBV27 and J is TRBJ2-5; 7 positions match TRBD2. V lost 0 bases to trimming and J lost 1 base; unmatched junction nucleotides: 8. Germline CDR1 and CDR2: MNHEY and SMNVEV (reference sequence). CDR3 length: 17 amino acids. The CDR3 DNA is TGTGCCAGCAGTTTATCGATACGGGCTAGCGGCCAAGAGACCCAGTACTTC. It yields the protein CASSLSIRASGQETQYF.

This rearrangement joins TRBV27 to TRBJ2-1; 9 bases are shared with TRBD2. Germline CDR1 reads MNHEY; CDR2 reads SMNVEV (reference sequence). The V and J ends lost 10 bases and 1 base, in that order; junction bases with no gene match: 2. The CDR3 runs to 13 residues. The CDR3 loop reads CATLAGSYNEQFF. In DNA form, the CDR3 reads TGTGCCACCCTAGCGGGGTCCTACAATGAGCAGTTCTTC.

The chain joins TRBV5-1 to TRBJ2-1; TRBD2 aligns across 8 bases. CDR3 length equals 15 residues. CDR1 and CDR2 (germline): SGHRS, YFSETQ. After removal of 2 bases from V and 8 bases from J, the junction contained 9 bases not matched to a gene. This CDR3 is CASSFRDIGRDEQFF. In DNA form, the CDR3 reads TGCGCCAGCAGCTTTAGGGACATCGGGAGGGATGAGCAGTTCTTC.

V gene TRBV2 combines with J gene TRBJ1-3; a possible D gene is TRBD1 (5 bases). This CDR3 comprises 16 residues. V gave up 1 base and J gave up 0 bases, with 10 bases separating them. Germline V gene data show CDR1 as SNHLY and CDR2 as FYNNEI. The DNA for the CDR3 is TGTGCCAGCAGTGAAGAGGCAGGACACTCTGGAAACACCATATATTTT. Protein: CASSEEAGHSGNTIYF.

V and J are TRBV15 and TRBJ2-7; D is unresolved. The CDR3 consists of 12 residues. Germline CDR1 reads LNHNV; CDR2 reads YYDKDF (reference sequence). Trimming stripped 3 bases from V and 3 bases from J, with 6 bases between. Written as DNA, the CDR3 is TGTGCCACCAGCAGTGAGTACTACGAGCAGTACTTC. Encoded protein: CATSSEYYEQYF.

The CDR3 DNA reads as TGTGCCAGCAGGAAACCGGGACAGTCCCTCGAGCAGTACTTC. This sequence encodes CASRKPGQSLEQYF. The chain links TRBV6-5 to TRBJ2-7; the match to TRBD1 covers 7 bases. V was clipped by 6 bases and J by 6 bases; unmatched bases: 11. Per the germline V gene, CDR1 is MNHEY and CDR2 is SVGAGI. This CDR3 region has 14 residues.

The chain recombines TRBV9 with TRBJ2-1; TRBD2 agrees at 7 bases. CDR3 length: 15 amino acids. The junction had 7 bases not matched to a gene; V was cut back by 0 bases and J by 7 bases. CDR1 is SGDLS and CDR2 is YYNGEE in the germline V gene. The CDR3: CASSVAGLGANEQFF. Written as DNA, the CDR3 is TGTGCCAGCAGCGTAGCTGGACTAGGAGCTAATGAGCAGTTCTTC.

The CDR3 loop is CASSIGTTGSTEAFF. The CDR3 coding sequence is TGTGCCAGTAGTATAGGAACGACAGGGAGCACTGAAGCTTTCTTT. The chain has TRBV19 and TRBJ1-1, with 7 bases that match TRBD1. J gave up 4 bases and V 1 base, and 6 bases lay outside the gene matches. From germline, CDR1 is LNHDA and CDR2 SQIVND (reference sequence). The CDR3 is 15 residues long.

The V and J genes are TRBV6-1 and TRBJ2-5; D perhaps matches TRBD1 (6 bases). Germline V CDR1 and CDR2: MNHNS, SASEGT. This CDR3 has 16 residues. V lost 3 bases and J lost 4, with 18 bases in between. The CDR3 here is CASSEQRVGAGETQYF. CDR3 bases: TGTGCCAGCAGTGAGCAGAGGGTGGGGGCTGGAGAGACCCAGTACTTC.

The rearrangement links TRBV18 to TRBJ2-1, with 10 bases matching TRBD2. J lost 6 bases, V lost 0 bases, and 2 bases had no gene match. In germline, CDR1 is KGHSH, CDR2 LQKENI. This CDR3 comprises 15 residues. Written as DNA, the CDR3 is TGTGCCAGCTCACCACCGGGACTAGCGCCCAATGAGCAGTTCTTC. Translated, it gives CASSPPGLAPNEQFF.

The chain joins TRBV6-4 to TRBJ1-1; D remains unclear. The CDR3 covers 13 residues. Trimming took off 5 bases at V and 1 base at J, with 8 bases between the two ends. Per germline, CDR1 MRHNA and CDR2 SNTAGT. The CDR3 here is CASSLTPNTEAFF. CDR3 in DNA: TGTGCCAGCAGTTTGACACCGAACACTGAAGCTTTCTTT.

The chain joins TRBV5-1 to TRBJ2-7; maybe TRBD1 (6 bases). CDR1 SGHRS and CDR2 YFSETQ come from the germline V gene. Trimming cost V 2 bases and J 7 bases, with 22 bases left between them. CDR3 length equals 16 residues. CDR3 DNA sequence: TGCGCCAGCAGCTTATTTACGGACAGACCGGGACGAGAGCAGTACTTC. It is translated as CASSLFTDRPGREQYF.

This clone has only one observation. The CDR3 loop is CASSYRQGAYEQYF. In DNA form, the CDR3 reads TGTGCCAGTAGTTACAGACAGGGGGCCTACGAGCAGTACTTC. V usage is TRBV19 and J usage is TRBJ2-7, with 9 bases lining up with TRBD1. The J segment lost 2 bases and the V segment lost 5 bases, leaving 4 bases of the junction unmatched. CDR1 and CDR2 from the germline V gene are LNHDA and SQIVND (reference sequence). The CDR3 has 14 residues.

V gene TRBV5-1 combines with J gene TRBJ2-3, with TRBD2 matching 9 bases. This CDR3 has 16 amino acids. Germline CDR1 SGHRS, CDR2 YFSETQ. The junction had 9 bases not matched to a gene; V was cut back by 1 base and J by 6 bases. In nucleotides, the CDR3 is TGCGCCAGCAGCTTGATGGCGGGAGGGCTCTACGATACGCAGTATTTT. Translated, it gives CASSLMAGGLYDTQYF. Full variable domain (rest looked up from reference TRBV5-1 and TRBJ2-3): KAGVTQTPRYLIKTRGQQVTLSCSPISGHRSVSWYQQTPGQGLQFLFEYFSETQRNKGNFPGRFSGRQFSNSRSEMNVSTLELGDSALYLCASSLMAGGLYDTQYFGPGTRLTVL.

The chain links TRBV7-8 to TRBJ1-5; 12 bases fit TRBD1. J lost 1 base, V lost 1 base, and 5 bases had no gene match. The length of the CDR3 is 18 residues. Germline V gene data show CDR1 as SGHVS and CDR2 as FQNEAQ. As DNA, the CDR3 is TGTGCCAGCAGCTTAGTGGGACAGGGGGCCAGGAGCAATCAGCCCCAGCATTTT. The encoded protein is CASSLVGQGARSNQPQHF.